These 32 T cell receptor beta chains were sequenced from one sample in a study of metastatic and nonmetastatic thyroid tumors. MiXCR was used by TCRdb to re-call the PCR reads. The sample carries roughly 42,000 clones, approximately 17% recorded once. Thyroid surgery was performed in patients who had received no treatment beforehand. The sequenced sample was tumor tissue. The receptors come from a female donor with papillary thyroid cancer or a benign thyroid nodule (not recorded which). Some clones in this sample may be carry-over from other donors' samples.

The chain is built from TRBV6-1 and TRBJ1-2; no reliable D call. The CDR3 is 14 amino acids. Looked up from germline, CDR1 is MNHNS and CDR2 is SASEGT. V was shortened by 5 bases and J by 8 bases, with 18 bases between the two germline ends. The CDR3 reads CASSPSVQLRGYTF. The CDR3, as DNA: TGTGCCAGCAGTCCTTCAGTCCAACTTCGGGGCTACACCTTC.

The rearrangement uses TRBV5-1 and TRBJ2-5, with TRBD2 identical over 8 bases. J gave up 5 bases and V 6 bases, and 18 bases lay outside the gene matches. CDR1 and CDR2 (germline): SGHRS, YFSETQ. The CDR3 consists of 17 residues. Here the CDR3 DNA reads TGCGCCAGCAACCAACTGAGCGGGAGAGGTCTCGGTGAGACCCAGTACTTC. It translates to CASNQLSGRGLGETQYF.

This clone was seen a handful of times. This may come from a read error, since a much larger clone is one base off. The chain combines TRBV7-2 with TRBJ1-4; D gene uncertain. Germline V gene lookup returns CDR1 SGHTA and CDR2 FQGNSA. This CDR3 has 13 residues. The V gene lost 7 bases and the J gene lost 8 bases, with 14 bases spanning the gap. The CDR3 coding sequence is TGTGCCAGCATCCCACGGTTAGGAGAAAAACTGTTTTTT. Amino acids: CASIPRLGEKLFF.

Ten or more counts support this clone. This chain connects TRBV5-1 to TRBJ2-1, with no clear D. The CDR3 extends over 15 amino acids. Trimming pared 1 base from V and 5 bases from J, leaving 13 bases between. Germline values: CDR1 SGHRS, CDR2 YFSETQ. This chain's CDR3 is CASSLLIGRDNEQFF. CDR3 DNA sequence: TGCGCCAGCAGCTTGCTGATAGGACGGGACAATGAGCAGTTCTTC.

As for this clone: This likely comes from a read error, as the CDR3 has no conserved phenylalanine or tryptophan at its end. V is TRBV6-1 and J is TRBJ1-2; unclear D gene. V was cut by 6 bases and J by 5 bases, with 22 bases left in between. CDR3 length: 16 amino acids. Germline lookup yields CDR1 MNHNS and CDR2 SASEGT. The CDR3 loop is CASSVSPRKGPYGYTL. The CDR3 DNA sequence: TGTGCCAGCAGCGTCAGTCCAAGGAAAGGACCTTATGGCTACACCCTC.

The chain links TRBV5-4 to TRBJ1-2, with D unresolved. V lost 2 bases and J lost 1, with 12 bases in between. Germline V gene data show CDR1 as SGHNT and CDR2 as YYREEE (reference sequence). CDR3 size: 15 residues. The CDR3 coding sequence is TGTGCCAGCAGCTTAACCGGGATTTTTAACTATGGCTACACCTTC. It yields the protein CASSLTGIFNYGYTF.

This clone was observed a few times. This chain joins TRBV6-4 and TRBJ2-1; TRBD2 matches 10 bases. With V trimmed by 3 bases and J by 9 bases, 11 bases remained unmatched. Germline lookup yields CDR1 MRHNA and CDR2 SNTAGT. The CDR3 spans 16 residues. The CDR3 DNA follows: TGTGCCAGCAGTGAGAGTGTGTCTAGCGGGAGCAGTGAGCAGTTCTTC. It codes for CASSESVSSGSSEQFF.

The rearrangement links TRBV11-2 to TRBJ2-7; 13 bases map to TRBD2. J was trimmed by 5 bases and V by 5 bases; bases with no gene match: 12. Germline assignment: CDR1 SGHAT and CDR2 FQNNGV. The CDR3 consists of 17 residues. This chain's CDR3 is CASSHMYPGLAGHEQYF. The CDR3 DNA reads TGTGCCAGCAGCCACATGTACCCGGGACTAGCGGGACACGAGCAGTACTTC.

In this sample, this clone turned up once. V usage is TRBV20-1 and J usage is TRBJ2-1; 8 bases are a match to TRBD2. The CDR3 spans 14 residues. The V segment lost 6 bases and the J segment 4 bases; nucleotides outside the gene matches: 8. The germline V gene encodes CDR1 DFQATT and CDR2 SNEGSKA (reference sequence). The CDR3 protein is CSANSGRDYNEQFF. The CDR3 DNA is TGCAGTGCCAACTCCGGGAGGGATTACAATGAGCAGTTCTTC.

This clone was counted many times. The chain combines TRBV30 with TRBJ2-2, with D tentatively TRBD1 (6 bases). Trimming pared 3 bases from V and 1 base from J, leaving 9 bases between. From germline, CDR1 is GTSNPN and CDR2 SVGIG (reference sequence). The CDR3 contains 14 residues. The DNA of the CDR3 is TGTGCCTGGAGACAGACAGGGAACACCGGGGAGCTGTTTTTT. Its translation is CAWRQTGNTGELFF. The full variable domain, its missing parts supplied by reference TRBV30 and TRBJ2-2, is SQTIHQWPATLVQPVGSPLSLECTVEGTSNPNLYWYRQAAGRGLQLLFYSVGIGQISSEVPQNLSASRPQDRQFILSSKKLLLSDSGFYLCAWRQTGNTGELFFGEGSRLTVL.

Of note for this clone: The conserved phenylalanine or tryptophan is not found at the CDR3 terminus, so this likely reflects a read error. The chain joins TRBV6-2 or TRBV6-3 to TRBJ2-7, with 8 bases aligning to TRBD2. Germline V gene sequence: CDR1 MNHEY, CDR2 SVGEGT. The CDR3 spans 17 residues. With 2 bases clipped from V and 2 bases from J, the junction kept 11 bases outside the gene matches. CDR3: CASSYGGAGVVTYEQYI. CDR3 nucleotides: TGTGCCAGCAGTTACGGTGGAGCGGGGGTGGTCACCTACGAGCAGTACATC.

This clone showed up many times. This could be a read error, since a much larger clone is one nucleotide away. The chain carries TRBV11-2 and TRBJ1-2; 7 nucleotides match TRBD1. The germline V gene encodes CDR1 SGHAT and CDR2 FQNNGV. This CDR3 has 16 residues. The CDR3 sequence: CASSPHGQAILFGYIF. The CDR3 nucleotides read TGTGCCAGCAGCCCCCACGGACAGGCCATCTTGTTTGGCTACATCTTC. The full variable domain, rest sourced from reference TRBV11-2 and TRBJ1-2, is EAGVAQSPRYKIIEKRQSVAFWCNPISGHATLYWYQQILGQGPKLLIQFQNNGVVDDSQLPKDRFSAERLKGVDSTLKIQPAKLEDSAVYLCASSPHGQAILFGYIFGSGTRLTVV.

In its sample, this clone was seen many times. The rearrangement links TRBV14 to TRBJ1-5; D unclear. V was trimmed by 5 bases and J by 8 bases, leaving 13 bases between them. CDR3 size: 13 residues. Germline assignment: CDR1 SGHDN and CDR2 FVKESK. The CDR3 reads CASSFGPDEPQHF. The CDR3 bases are TGTGCCAGCAGCTTTGGACCTGACGAGCCCCAGCATTTT.

This clone was counted ten times or more. The chain employs TRBV19 and TRBJ2-3, with no clear D. V was clipped by 7 bases and J by 5 bases, with 7 bases between them. The CDR3 runs 11 residues. Germline V gene data show CDR1 as LNHDA and CDR2 as SQIVND (reference sequence). The CDR3 protein is CASTPRDTQYF. CDR3 DNA sequence: TGTGCCAGTACCCCAAGAGATACGCAGTATTTT.

This clone was seen at least ten times. The chain carries TRBV7-2 and TRBJ1-6, with 8 bases matching TRBD1. The trim removed 5 bases at V and 7 bases at J, leaving 7 bases unmatched. CDR1 and CDR2 from the germline V gene are SGHTA and FQGNSA. The CDR3 is made up of 15 amino acids. The CDR3 protein is CASSARQGYNSPLHF. CDR3 DNA: TGTGCCAGCAGCGCCCGACAGGGGTACAATTCACCCCTCCACTTT.

V is TRBV6-1 and J is TRBJ2-2; D call uncertain. The CDR3 is made up of 12 amino acids. CDR1 MNHNS and CDR2 SASEGT come from the germline V gene. The V end was cut by 6 bases, the J end by 14 bases, with 16 bases between. CDR3 in amino acids: CASRIITGDLFF. The CDR3, as DNA: TGTGCCAGCAGGATTATCACCGGTGATCTGTTTTTT.

CDR3 protein: CASSISTQGAGGYTF. The CDR3 DNA is TGTGCCAGCAGCATAAGTACACAGGGGGCCGGTGGCTACACCTTC. The chain combines TRBV11-3 with TRBJ1-2, with 9 bases lining up with TRBD1. The length of the CDR3 is 15 residues. Germline V gene data show CDR1 as SGHNT and CDR2 as YENEEA. The trim removed 5 bases at V and 7 bases at J, leaving 11 bases unmatched.

Concerning this clone itself: Relative to the germline gene, one junction end is altered; a read error may explain this. The V call is TRBV15, the J call TRBJ1-5, with unresolved D. The CDR3 runs to 12 residues. Germline values: CDR1 LNHNV, CDR2 YYDKDF (reference sequence). The CDR3 is CATRGNNQPQHF. As DNA, the CDR3 is TGTGCCACCAGAGGGAACAATCAGCCCCAACATTTT.

This clone has more than one count but fewer than ten. V gene TRBV12-3 or TRBV12-4 combines with J gene TRBJ2-7, with 9 positions matching TRBD1. The CDR3 runs 13 residues. The V gene end was trimmed by 5 bases and the J gene end by 6 bases; junction bases not matched to a gene: 5. CDR3 sequence (DNA): TGTGCCAGCAGTGGGACAGGGATGGGCGAGCAGTACTTC. Amino acids: CASSGTGMGEQYF.

This clone was counted many times. This rearrangement joins TRBV19 to TRBJ1-1; TRBD1 matches at 8 bases. Trimming at V came to 1 base and at J to 3 bases, leaving 4 bases not matched to a gene. Germline assignment: CDR1 LNHDA and CDR2 SQIVND (reference sequence). This CDR3 spans 15 amino acids. In nucleotides, the CDR3 is TGTGCCAGTAGTATAGGTACAGGGGGTCACACTGAAGCTTTCTTT. This translates into CASSIGTGGHTEAFF.

This clone has at least ten counts. The gene calls are TRBV6-5 and TRBJ1-2, with 7 bases identical to TRBD1. In germline, CDR1 is MNHEY, CDR2 SVGAGI. This CDR3 has 18 amino acids. The junction had 21 bases not matched to a gene; V was cut back by 6 bases and J by 5 bases. CDR3 amino acids: CASRTIRRQGAGRYGYTF. As DNA, the CDR3 is TGTGCCAGCAGGACAATAAGGAGACAGGGAGCAGGACGTTATGGCTACACCTTC.

This clone was observed many times. The V and J genes are TRBV6-4 and TRBJ1-4, with D perhaps matching TRBD1 (5 bases). The CDR3 spans 15 residues. V was trimmed by 6 bases and J by 4 bases, leaving 15 bases between them. CDR1 and CDR2 (germline): MRHNA, SNTAGT. In nucleotides, the CDR3 is TGTGCCAGCAGCGACCGGGGGGGTGGTAATGAAAAACTGTTTTTT. Translation gives CASSDRGGGNEKLFF.

This chain joins TRBV5-1 and TRBJ2-1; the D gene is possibly TRBD2 (7 bases). The CDR3 contains 16 residues. Germline V gene lookup returns CDR1 SGHRS and CDR2 YFSETQ. The V and J ends lost 5 bases and 9 bases respectively, with 24 bases between them. CDR3 protein: CASRTGGTRGVLEQFF. CDR3 in DNA: TGCGCCAGCAGGACCGGCGGGACACGGGGGGTACTTGAGCAGTTCTTC.

Many counts were recorded for this clone. This chain connects TRBV18 to TRBJ2-5, with D possibly called TRBD1 or TRBD2 (5 bases each). This CDR3 has 15 residues. The germline CDR1 and CDR2 sequences are KGHSH and LQKENI. Trimming removed 2 bases at V and 5 bases at J, with 15 bases between. The CDR3 region has the DNA TGTGCCAGCTCACCAAACATCGGGGCCATTGAGACCCAGTACTTC. This codes for CASSPNIGAIETQYF. Supplemented by reference TRBV18 and TRBJ2-5, the full variable domain reads NAGVMQNPRHLVRRRGQEARLRCSPMKGHSHVYWYRQLPEEGLKFMVYLQKENIIDESGMPKERFSAEFPKEGPSILRIQQVVRGDSAAYFCASSPNIGAIETQYFGPGTRLLVL.

This clone was seen at least ten times. This chain connects TRBV4-3 to TRBJ2-5, with no clear D. Germline CDR1 is LGHNA and CDR2 is YSLEER. With 0 bases removed from V and 0 bases from J, the gap between germline ends came to 8 bases. The CDR3 is 15 residues long. The CDR3 bases are TGCGCCAGCAGCCAAGATCTTGTATACCAAGAGACCCAGTACTTC. The encoded protein is CASSQDLVYQETQYF.

This chain links TRBV5-1 with TRBJ2-3; D possibly matches TRBD1 or TRBD2 (5 bases each). Germline-derived CDR1 and CDR2 are SGHRS and YFSETQ. The CDR3 covers 15 residues. Trimming left V 3 bases short and J 6 bases short, with 17 bases between. CDR3: CASSSWDPRTDTQYF. CDR3 DNA: TGCGCCAGCAGCTCGTGGGACCCGCGGACGGATACGCAGTATTTT.

This clone came up many times. The chain employs TRBV6-1 and TRBJ2-7; possible D gene TRBD1, 6 bases. Germline V CDR1 and CDR2: MNHNS, SASEGT. The CDR3 totals 13 residues. The V end was cut by 7 bases, the J end by 0 bases, with 10 bases between. Here the CDR3 DNA reads TGTGCCAGCATGGACAGCCTCTCCTACGAGCAGTACTTC. Encoded protein: CASMDSLSYEQYF.

This clone was counted many times. The genes are TRBV3-1 and TRBJ2-2; D remains ambiguous. The CDR3 contains 15 residues. V lost 2 bases, J lost 4 bases, and 11 bases lay in between. The germline gives CDR1 LGHDT, CDR2 YNNKEL (reference sequence). This CDR3 reads CASSQPISPTGELFF. The CDR3 DNA reads as TGTGCCAGCAGCCAACCTATTTCACCCACCGGGGAGCTGTTTTTT.

This clone was counted ten times or more. This chain uses TRBV27 with TRBJ2-3, with D uncertain. V was shortened by 6 bases and J by 0 bases, with 10 bases between the two germline ends. This CDR3 contains 14 residues. Germline CDR1 and CDR2: MNHEY and SMNVEV (reference sequence). The CDR3 protein is CASSQDGSTDTQYF. DNA for the CDR3: TGTGCCAGCAGCCAAGACGGTAGCACAGATACGCAGTATTTT.

The rearrangement uses TRBV12-3 or TRBV12-4 and TRBJ1-5, with D uncertain. The CDR3 consists of 14 residues. V was cut by 4 bases and J by 0 bases, with 7 bases left in between. As DNA, the CDR3 is TGTGCCAGCAGTTCAACCCCTAGCAATCAGCCCCAGCATTTT. Amino acids: CASSSTPSNQPQHF.

This clone is medium-sized. The V gene is TRBV6-2 or TRBV6-3, the J gene TRBJ2-1; D possibly corresponds to TRBD1 (6 bases). Germline CDR1 is MNHEY and CDR2 is SVGEGT. This CDR3 region has 14 residues. The V end lost 6 bases, the J end lost 8 bases, and 17 bases lay between the germline ends. CDR3 sequence reads: CASRSIQGWDEQFF. The CDR3 nucleotides read TGTGCCAGCAGGTCTATACAGGGTTGGGATGAGCAGTTCTTC.

Many counts were recorded for this clone. V usage is TRBV20-1 and J usage is TRBJ1-4; 10 nucleotides agree with TRBD1. V was pared by 3 bases and J by 10 bases, with 8 bases of the junction left unmatched. The CDR3 sequence is 14 residues long. The V gene's germline CDR1 is DFQATT and CDR2 SNEGSKA (reference sequence). CDR3 DNA: TGCAGTGCTAGTACGACAGGGGGCGGGGGAAAACTGTTTTTT. It specifies CSASTTGGGGKLFF.